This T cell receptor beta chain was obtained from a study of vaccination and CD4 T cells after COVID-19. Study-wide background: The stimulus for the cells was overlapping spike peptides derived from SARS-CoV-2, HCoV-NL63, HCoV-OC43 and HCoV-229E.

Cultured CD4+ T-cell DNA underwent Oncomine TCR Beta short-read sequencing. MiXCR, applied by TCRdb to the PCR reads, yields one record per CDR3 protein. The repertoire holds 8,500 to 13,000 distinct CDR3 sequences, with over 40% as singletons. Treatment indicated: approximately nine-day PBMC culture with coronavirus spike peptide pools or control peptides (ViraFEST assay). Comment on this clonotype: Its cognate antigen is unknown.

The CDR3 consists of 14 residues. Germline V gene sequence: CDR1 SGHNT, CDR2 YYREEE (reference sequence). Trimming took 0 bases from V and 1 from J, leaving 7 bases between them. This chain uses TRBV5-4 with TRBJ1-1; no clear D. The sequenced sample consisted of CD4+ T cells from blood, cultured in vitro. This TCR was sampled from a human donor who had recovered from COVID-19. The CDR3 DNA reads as TGTGCCAGCAGCTTGGAAGTTGGGAACACTGAAGCTTTCTTT. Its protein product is CASSLEVGNTEAFF.